This T cell receptor beta chain was recovered during a study of blood T cell repertoires in COVID-19. Germline V gene sequence: CDR1 SGHNT, CDR2 YENEEA. The CDR3 has 15 amino acids. V lost 2 bases to trimming and J lost 5 bases, with 15 bases between them. Measured with immunoSEQ multiplex PCR; TCRdb has only the in-frame clones, and not every one. The table lists nearly 85,000 clones, about 86% of them singletons. This clone was seen a few times. This sequence originates from a woman aged 55-70 years with acute or convalescent COVID-19. Sequencing was carried out using peripheral blood. This sequence joins TRBV11-3 and TRBJ2-5; perhaps TRBD1 as D (6 bases). CDR3 residues: CASSLSQGVIETQYF. CDR3 DNA: TGTGCCAGCAGCTTATCACAGGGTGTCATTGAGACCCAGTACTTC.